Below are 9 T cell receptor beta chains sequenced from a single sample in a study of shared clonotypes between healthy human individuals. The repertoire was sequenced with immunoSEQ multiplex PCR; TCRdb's copy has only in-frame clones and lacks some. Of 550,000 to 850,000 clones in the sample, roughly 70% were seen once. Sequenced material: memory CD4+ T cells sorted from blood. The subset here: CD45RA-negative fraction. The receptors derive from a woman aged 30 to 39 in good health.

A note on this clone: Other nucleotide sequences from this sample produce the same CDR3. The V gene is TRBV29-1, the J gene TRBJ2-2, with 12 positions matching TRBD2. CDR3 size: 14 residues. CDR1 is SQVTM and CDR2 is ANQGSEA in the germline V gene. Trimming cost V 4 bases and J 5 bases; bases outside gene matches: 2. The CDR3 nucleotides read TGCAGCGTTGGGACTAGCGGGAAGACCGGGGAGCTGTTTTTT. Amino acid sequence: CSVGTSGKTGELFF.

This chain joins TRBV28 and TRBJ2-7; 8 positions match TRBD1. The CDR3 sequence is 15 residues long. Unmatched junction bases numbered 7, after V lost 4 bases and J lost 2 bases. Germline-derived CDR1 and CDR2 are MDHEN and SYDVKM. Here the CDR3 DNA reads TGTGCCAGCAGTTCCATCGGGACAGGACCCTACGAGCAGTACTTC. This encodes CASSSIGTGPYEQYF. Variable domain in full (rest from reference TRBV28 and TRBJ2-7): DVKVTQSSRYLVKRTGEKVFLECVQDMDHENMFWYRQDPGLGLRLIYFSYDVKMKEKGDIPEGYSVSREKKERFSLILESASTNQTSMYLCASSSIGTGPYEQYFGPGTRLTVT.

This clone has a handful of counts. Given a much more abundant clone one base away, this may be a read error. The identical CDR3 is also encoded by other nucleotide sequences in the sample. The chain couples TRBV4-1 to TRBJ1-5; tentatively, D is TRBD1 (6 bases). Trimming took off 0 bases at V and 4 bases at J, with 7 bases between the two ends. Per the germline V gene, CDR1 is MGHRA and CDR2 is YSYEKL. This CDR3 is built from 14 residues. The CDR3 is CASSQETGNQPQHF. The CDR3 region has the DNA TGCGCCAGCAGCCAAGAAACAGGGAATCAGCCCCAGCATTTT.

This clone was recorded once. The same CDR3 arises from other DNA sequences in this sample as well. The rearrangement links TRBV5-1 to TRBJ1-1; possible D gene TRBD1, 5 bases. CDR1 is SGHRS and CDR2 is YFSETQ in the germline V gene. The CDR3 spans 13 residues. Trimming cost V 6 bases and J 0 bases, with 9 bases left between them. CDR3 sequence: CASTGTVNTEAFF. The CDR3 coding sequence is TGCGCCAGCACTGGGACGGTGAACACTGAAGCTTTCTTT. Combining the CDR3 with reference TRBV5-1 and TRBJ1-1 gives the whole variable domain KAGVTQTPRYLIKTRGQQVTLSCSPISGHRSVSWYQQTPGQGLQFLFEYFSETQRNKGNFPGRFSGRQFSNSRSEMNVSTLELGDSALYLCASTGTVNTEAFFGQGTRLTVV.

The CDR3 loop reads CASSPTLGQLGDTEAFF. In DNA form, the CDR3 reads TGTGCCAGCAGCCCGACCTTAGGACAGTTAGGGGACACTGAAGCTTTCTTT. This rearrangement joins TRBV28 to TRBJ1-1; TRBD1 is a possible D gene (6 bases). The CDR3 contains 17 residues. Trimming cost V 6 bases and J 3 bases, with 23 bases left between them. Germline V gene lookup returns CDR1 MDHEN and CDR2 SYDVKM. The complete variable domain, with remaining parts taken from reference TRBV28 and TRBJ1-1, reads DVKVTQSSRYLVKRTGEKVFLECVQDMDHENMFWYRQDPGLGLRLIYFSYDVKMKEKGDIPEGYSVSREKKERFSLILESASTNQTSMYLCASSPTLGQLGDTEAFFGQGTRLTVV.

The J gene is TRBJ1-1, the V gene TRBV28; no definite D call. The CDR3 runs to 14 residues. CDR1 is MDHEN and CDR2 is SYDVKM in the germline V gene. The V end lost 3 bases, the J end lost 1 base, and 9 bases lay between the germline ends. The CDR3 nucleotides read TGTGCCAGCAGTTTGCTTACAGCGAACACTGAAGCTTTCTTT. The encoded protein is CASSLLTANTEAFF.

CDR3 loop: CASRGEDTGELFF. The DNA for the CDR3 is TGTGCCAGCAGGGGGGAGGACACCGGGGAGCTGTTTTTT. V gene TRBV2 combines with J gene TRBJ2-2; D may be TRBD2 (6 bases). Germline-derived CDR1 and CDR2 are SNHLY and FYNNEI. CDR3 size: 13 residues. Trimming shortened V by 6 bases and J by 3 bases, and 8 bases separated the two germline ends.

The chain is built from TRBV6-1 and TRBJ2-1, with TRBD2 matching over 12 bases. Germline V gene sequence: CDR1 MNHNS, CDR2 SASEGT. The ends lost 3 bases at V and 5 bases at J; junction bases unmatched: 5. This CDR3 is 16 amino acids long. DNA for the CDR3: TGTGCCAGCAGTGATCGACTAGCGGGAGCCCACAATGAGCAGTTCTTC. Translated, it gives CASSDRLAGAHNEQFF.

This chain uses TRBV6-5 with TRBJ1-6, with 7 bases lining up with TRBD1. Germline V gene lookup returns CDR1 MNHEY and CDR2 SVGAGI. The CDR3 length is 13 residues. Trimming cost V 7 bases and J 9 bases; bases outside gene matches: 6. CDR3 in DNA: TGTGCCAGCAATCAGGGGGGGAGTTCACCCCTCCACTTT. It yields the protein CASNQGGSSPLHF.